A single sample gave rise to the 6 T cell receptor beta chains below, sequenced in a study of regulatory T cells in long-lasting Graves disease. Combining iRepertoire HTBI primers with Arm-PCR of CDR3 regions, the authors built TCR beta libraries. TCRdb ran MiXCR on the multiplex PCR reads and lists one entry per CDR3 protein. The sample has around 400,000 distinct CDR3 sequences; about 15% are singletons. Time point described: newly diagnosed GD, antithyroid drugs for less than 3 months. PBMC-extracted RNA yielded the TCR library. This sample also appeared in a second study, on T cells in Graves' hyperthyroidism and ophthalmopathy.

The starting material was peripheral blood mononuclear cells (PBMCs), obtained at new diagnosis, from a patient treated with antithyroid drugs. The receptors here all came from a woman between 40 and 55 years old with Graves disease.

About this clonotype itself: This may be a read error: a much more frequent sequence differs by one nucleotide. The CDR3 sequence is CSAELWVRTDTQYF. CDR3 in DNA: TGCAGCGCTGAGCTCTGGGTTCGCACAGATACGCAGTATTTT. This chain connects TRBV29-1 to TRBJ2-3; D is unclear. CDR1 SQVTM and CDR2 ANQGSEA come from the germline V gene. The CDR3 contains 14 residues. V was trimmed by 7 bases and J by 1 base, leaving 15 bases between them.

This clonotype was observed many times. The chain joins TRBV7-8 to TRBJ2-7, with D perhaps matching TRBD1 (6 bases). Trimming removed 5 bases from V and 3 bases from J, with 17 bases in between. The CDR3 spans 15 residues. The germline gives CDR1 SGHVS, CDR2 FQNEAQ. CDR3 nucleotide sequence: TGTGCCAGCAGCGCCCCAAGCCAGGGGATCTACGAGCAGTACTTC. Residues: CASSAPSQGIYEQYF.

In its sample, this clonotype was seen many times. This chain connects TRBV19 to TRBJ1-5; 7 bases map to TRBD1. V lost 1 base and J lost 1; bases outside the gene matches: 10. CDR1 LNHDA and CDR2 SQIVND come from the germline V gene (reference sequence). The CDR3 covers 18 residues. The CDR3 DNA reads TGTGCCAGTAGTATAGCGCGGGCAGGGGGGAGAAGCAATCAGCCCCAGCATTTT. Protein sequence: CASSIARAGGRSNQPQHF.

This clonotype was observed a few times. The J gene is TRBJ1-5, the V gene TRBV29-1, with TRBD1 matching 7 bases. The CDR3 length is 13 residues. The trim removed 6 bases at V and 3 bases at J, leaving 5 bases unmatched. The germline CDR1 and CDR2 sequences are SQVTM and ANQGSEA. The CDR3 is CSVGGTDNQPQHF. The DNA for the CDR3 is TGCAGCGTGGGAGGGACAGACAATCAGCCCCAGCATTTT. The full variable domain, in which reference TRBV29-1 and TRBJ1-5 provide the parts outside the CDR3, is SAVISQKPSRDICQRGTSLTIQCQVDSQVTMMFWYRQQPGQSLTLIATANQGSEATYESGFVIDKFPISRPNLTFSTLTVSNMSPEDSSIYLCSVGGTDNQPQHFGDGTRLSIL.

This clonotype was observed a handful of times. The chain carries TRBV28 and TRBJ2-2; D is unclear. Trimming left V 6 bases short and J 0 bases short, with 8 bases between. This CDR3 contains 14 residues. Per germline, CDR1 MDHEN and CDR2 SYDVKM. The CDR3 bases are TGTGCCAGCAGAGGGCATTCGAACACCGGGGAGCTGTTTTTT. Translation gives CASRGHSNTGELFF.

This clonotype showed up many times. This sequence joins TRBV2 and TRBJ2-1; D is undetermined. V lost 6 bases, J lost 5 bases, and 8 bases lay in between. The CDR3 loop spans 12 amino acids. Germline V gene sequence: CDR1 SNHLY, CDR2 FYNNEI. CDR3 loop: CASSALNNEQFF. DNA for the CDR3: TGTGCCAGCAGCGCCTTGAACAATGAGCAGTTCTTC.